These 27 T cell receptor beta chains were sequenced from one sample in a study of cytomegalovirus exposure and HLA in healthy donors. The PCR had 60 Vbeta and 13 Jbeta primers. Assay: immunoSEQ multiplex PCR; the TCRdb copy retains only in-frame clones and omits some. The sample includes 120,000 or so clones, more than 70% of them seen just once. The sequenced material came from PBMCs. Receptors were obtained from a man aged 50-59 years in good health and CMV-seropositive.

The chain uses TRBV10-2 and TRBJ2-7, with D perhaps TRBD2 (5 bases). This CDR3 has 12 residues. V shed 11 bases and J shed 2 bases, with 13 bases lying between them. The germline V gene has CDR1 WSHSY and CDR2 SAAADI. The CDR3 region is CAARDGTYEQYF. The CDR3 nucleotides read TGCGCCGCCCGTGACGGGACCTACGAGCAGTACTTC.

The chain joins TRBV5-4 to TRBJ2-2; D is possibly TRBD2 (5 bases). V gave up 7 bases and J gave up 0 bases, with 13 bases separating them. In germline, CDR1 is SGHNT, CDR2 YYREEE (reference sequence). The CDR3 has 15 residues. The CDR3: CASARSGANTGELFF. The DNA of the CDR3 is TGTGCCAGCGCCAGAAGCGGCGCGAACACCGGGGAGCTGTTTTTT.

The chain is built from TRBV28 and TRBJ2-7, with 14 positions matching TRBD2. V lost 6 bases to trimming and J lost 0 bases; unmatched junction nucleotides: 7. CDR1 MDHEN and CDR2 SYDVKM come from the germline V gene. The CDR3 runs to 17 residues. CDR3 loop: CASRGLAGDHSSYEQYF. The CDR3 DNA reads as TGTGCCAGCAGGGGACTAGCGGGGGATCATAGCTCCTACGAGCAGTACTTC.

A few counts support this clone. CDR3 nucleotides: TGTGCCAGCAGTTACTCGGGGCAGTCCTACGAGCAGTACTTC. It codes for CASSYSGQSYEQYF. V usage is TRBV6-5 and J usage is TRBJ2-7, with D maybe TRBD1 (5 bases). The CDR3 covers 14 residues. The germline CDR1 and CDR2 sequences are MNHEY and SVGAGI. Deletions cut 0 bases from V and 1 base from J, with 7 bases between.

The CDR3 reads CASSERTGGGGAFF. The CDR3 DNA is TGTGCCAGCAGTGAACGGACAGGGGGCGGGGGAGCTTTCTTT. This chain links TRBV2 with TRBJ1-1; 11 bases are a match to TRBD1. This CDR3 has 14 amino acids. The V gene end was trimmed by 2 bases and the J gene end by 10 bases; junction bases not matched to a gene: 6. Germline V gene lookup returns CDR1 SNHLY and CDR2 FYNNEI.

This sequence joins TRBV4-2 and TRBJ2-1; 7 bases are a match to TRBD2. There are 16 residues in the CDR3. Germline V gene sequence: CDR1 LGHNA, CDR2 YNFKEQ. V lost 1 base and J lost 9; bases outside the gene matches: 12. DNA of the CDR3: TGTGCCAGCAGCCAAGCCCCGACTAGCTGGGTTGGTGAGCAGTTCTTC. As protein: CASSQAPTSWVGEQFF.

The chain recombines TRBV19 with TRBJ2-7; TRBD1 might be the D (7 bases). Trimming took off 6 bases at V and 1 base at J, with 16 bases between the two ends. Germline values: CDR1 LNHDA, CDR2 SQIVND (reference sequence). The CDR3 has 15 amino acids. The CDR3 DNA reads TGTGCCAGTAGGGGCCAGGGGGGACCTTCCTACGAGCAGTACTTC. This sequence encodes CASRGQGGPSYEQYF.

The chain links TRBV7-7 to TRBJ2-5; D not resolved. The CDR3 is 13 amino acids. V lost 1 base and J 2 bases, leaving 5 bases between the germline ends. The V gene's germline CDR1 is SSHAT and CDR2 FNYEAQ (reference sequence). The CDR3 sequence: CASSLDNQETQYF. In DNA form, the CDR3 reads TGTGCCAGCAGCTTAGACAATCAAGAGACCCAGTACTTC.

This chain links TRBV7-2 with TRBJ1-4, with TRBD1 as a possible D gene (5 bases). In germline, CDR1 is SGHTA, CDR2 FQGNSA. This CDR3 is built from 13 residues. V gave up 5 bases and J gave up 8 bases, with 12 bases separating them. This CDR3 is CASSRNTGEKLFF. CDR3 coding DNA: TGTGCCAGCAGCAGGAACACAGGAGAAAAACTGTTTTTT.

The CDR3 reads CATRQVIYEQYF. The CDR3, as DNA: TGTGCCACCCGACAGGTTATCTACGAGCAGTACTTC. This chain links TRBV2 with TRBJ2-5; tentatively, D is TRBD1 (6 bases). The J call may be mistaken, given a closer DNA end match to TRBJ2-7. This CDR3 has 12 residues. Germline V gene lookup returns CDR1 SNHLY and CDR2 FYNNEI.

This clone occurred a few times. V gene TRBV18 combines with J gene TRBJ1-6; D not certain. Trimming shortened V by 3 bases and J by 10 bases, and 10 bases separated the two germline ends. Germline loops: CDR1 KGHSH, CDR2 LQKENI. There are 13 residues in the CDR3. The DNA for the CDR3 is TGTGCCAGCTCACCCTCGTACTCCTCACCCCTCCACTTT. Protein product: CASSPSYSSPLHF.

The V and J genes are TRBV27 and TRBJ2-7, with 10 bases identical to TRBD1. Germline values: CDR1 MNHEY, CDR2 SMNVEV (reference sequence). The CDR3 has 14 amino acids. The trim removed 5 bases at V and 0 bases at J, leaving 1 base unmatched. CDR3 residues: CASSRTGGSYEQYF. The CDR3 DNA follows: TGTGCCAGCAGTCGGACAGGGGGCTCCTACGAGCAGTACTTC.

CDR3 DNA: TGCGCCAGCAGCACAGGGTTTGAAAAACTGTTTTTT. Its protein product is CASSTGFEKLFF. The chain is built from TRBV5-1 and TRBJ1-4; perhaps TRBD1 as D (6 bases). The CDR3 loop spans 12 amino acids. Germline-derived CDR1 and CDR2 are SGHRS and YFSETQ. V gave up 4 bases and J gave up 7 bases, with 8 bases separating them.

The J gene is TRBJ2-1, the V gene TRBV29-1; 8 positions agree with TRBD2. The CDR3 is 15 residues long. Germline values: CDR1 SQVTM, CDR2 ANQGSEA. J was trimmed by 6 bases and V by 1 base; bases with no gene match: 8. In DNA form, the CDR3 reads TGCAGCGTTGAAGGGGCGGGGGGCCCTGGCAATGAGCAGTTCTTC. Translated: CSVEGAGGPGNEQFF.

This chain joins TRBV6-5 and TRBJ2-2; the D gene is possibly TRBD1 (6 bases). V dropped 5 bases and J dropped 7 bases, with 14 bases sitting between them. The CDR3 has 14 residues. Germline V gene lookup returns CDR1 MNHEY and CDR2 SVGAGI. The DNA for the CDR3 is TGTGCCAGCAGTCGAGAACAGGGACGCGGGGAGCTGTTTTTT. It specifies CASSREQGRGELFF.

The V and J genes are TRBV13 and TRBJ2-1; tentatively, D is TRBD2 (7 bases). The CDR3 totals 18 residues. Germline loops: CDR1 PRHDT, CDR2 FYEKMQ (reference sequence). The V gene lost 5 bases and the J gene lost 3 bases, with 23 bases spanning the gap. The CDR3 nucleotides read TGTGCCAGCAGCCCAGTGGGGGCCAGCGGGACGCACTACAATGAGCAGTTCTTC. Protein sequence: CASSPVGASGTHYNEQFF.

The chain employs TRBV29-1 and TRBJ2-7; TRBD2 agrees at 9 bases. Germline V CDR1 and CDR2: SQVTM, ANQGSEA. CDR3 length: 13 residues. Trimming took 4 bases from V and 1 from J; bases not matched to a gene: 2. The CDR3 bases are TGCAGCGTTGCGACTAGCGGTTCCTACGAGCAGTACTTC. Translated: CSVATSGSYEQYF.

The chain combines TRBV18 with TRBJ1-1; 8 bases are shared with TRBD1. Germline loops: CDR1 KGHSH, CDR2 LQKENI. The trim removed 6 bases at V and 0 bases at J, leaving 9 bases unmatched. This CDR3 is 16 amino acids long. The CDR3: CASSRGGTGMNTEAFF. The CDR3 bases are TGTGCCAGCTCGCGGGGTGGGACAGGAATGAACACTGAAGCTTTCTTT.

This clone was counted only a few times. The V call is TRBV5-6, the J call TRBJ1-1; no clear D gene. The CDR3 is 14 residues long. V dropped 4 bases and J dropped 6 bases, with 16 bases sitting between them. CDR1 SGHDT and CDR2 YYEEEE come from the germline V gene. CDR3 protein: CASSEGNFGPEAFF. The CDR3 region has the DNA TGTGCCAGCAGCGAGGGAAACTTTGGACCTGAAGCTTTCTTT.

This sequence joins TRBV11-2 and TRBJ2-5; a weak D match, TRBD1 (6 bases). V dropped 1 base and J dropped 7 bases, with 16 bases sitting between them. The CDR3 is made up of 15 amino acids. Germline V gene lookup returns CDR1 SGHAT and CDR2 FQNNGV. CDR3 amino acids: CASSLAQGAVATQYF. The CDR3 nucleotides are TGTGCCAGCAGCTTAGCACAGGGAGCCGTTGCGACCCAGTACTTC.

The chain carries TRBV10-3 and TRBJ1-1; no reliable D call. Germline V gives CDR1 ENHRY, CDR2 SYGVKD. The CDR3 has 12 amino acids. Trimming left V 10 bases short and J 4 bases short, with 13 bases between. The CDR3 region has the DNA TGTGCCAGTAGGGAGACCGGCACTGAAGCTTTCTTT. Translated, it gives CASRETGTEAFF.

This clone was seen a handful of times. V gene TRBV27 combines with J gene TRBJ1-1, with D possibly matching TRBD1 (5 bases). The CDR3 length is 14 residues. Trimming shortened V by 3 bases and J by 1 base, and 9 bases separated the two germline ends. CDR1 and CDR2 (germline): MNHEY, SMNVEV (reference sequence). CDR3 DNA: TGTGCCAGCAGTTTTACGGGGGAGAACACTGAAGCTTTCTTT. This codes for CASSFTGENTEAFF.

The V call is TRBV4-3, the J call TRBJ2-7; 9 nucleotides match TRBD1. This CDR3 spans 14 amino acids. Trimming took 4 bases from V and 6 from J; bases not matched to a gene: 7. Per germline, CDR1 LGHNA and CDR2 YSLEER. The CDR3 DNA reads TGCGCCAGCAGCCCTCGACAGGGGGTGGGCGAGCAGTACTTC. Its protein product is CASSPRQGVGEQYF.

The chain employs TRBV27 and TRBJ2-3; 12 nucleotides line up with TRBD1. The V gene's germline CDR1 is MNHEY and CDR2 SMNVEV (reference sequence). Germline trimming cut 5 bases from V and 4 bases from J; bases unmatched to any gene: 7. CDR3 length: 16 amino acids. The CDR3 DNA follows: TGTGCCAGCAGTCTCCGGGACAGGGGGCGCGCAGATACGCAGTATTTT. Its translation: CASSLRDRGRADTQYF.

The chain uses TRBV19 and TRBJ1-5; TRBD1 is a possible D gene (6 bases). The CDR3 loop spans 14 amino acids. CDR1 is LNHDA, CDR2 SQIVND, per germline (reference sequence). V was clipped by 4 bases and J by 3 bases, with 10 bases between them. The CDR3 DNA reads TGTGCCAGTAGTACCCGGGACACCAATCAGCCCCAGCATTTT. Its translation: CASSTRDTNQPQHF.

CDR3 sequence: CASSVATRAGGTGELFF. As DNA, the CDR3 is TGTGCCAGCAGCGTAGCTACGAGGGCTGGAGGGACCGGGGAGCTGTTTTTT. The chain uses TRBV9 and TRBJ2-2, with D possibly matching TRBD2 (6 bases). Germline loops: CDR1 SGDLS, CDR2 YYNGEE. V lost 0 bases to trimming and J lost 5 bases, with 17 bases between them. The CDR3 is made up of 17 amino acids. The full variable domain, completed using reference TRBV9 and TRBJ2-2, is DSGVTQTPKHLITATGQRVTLRCSPRSGDLSVYWYQQSLDQGLQFLIQYYNGEERAKGNILERFSAQQFPDLHSELNLSSLELGDSALYFCASSVATRAGGTGELFFGEGSRLTVL.

V gene TRBV7-8 combines with J gene TRBJ2-4; 10 nucleotides match TRBD2. CDR3 length equals 20 residues. The V segment lost 1 base and the J segment 1 base; nucleotides outside the gene matches: 13. CDR1 is SGHVS, CDR2 FQNEAQ, per germline. This CDR3 is CASSLGLAGAPLPAKNIQYF. In nucleotides, the CDR3 is TGTGCCAGCAGCTTAGGACTAGCGGGCGCACCTCTACCGGCCAAAAACATTCAGTACTTC.